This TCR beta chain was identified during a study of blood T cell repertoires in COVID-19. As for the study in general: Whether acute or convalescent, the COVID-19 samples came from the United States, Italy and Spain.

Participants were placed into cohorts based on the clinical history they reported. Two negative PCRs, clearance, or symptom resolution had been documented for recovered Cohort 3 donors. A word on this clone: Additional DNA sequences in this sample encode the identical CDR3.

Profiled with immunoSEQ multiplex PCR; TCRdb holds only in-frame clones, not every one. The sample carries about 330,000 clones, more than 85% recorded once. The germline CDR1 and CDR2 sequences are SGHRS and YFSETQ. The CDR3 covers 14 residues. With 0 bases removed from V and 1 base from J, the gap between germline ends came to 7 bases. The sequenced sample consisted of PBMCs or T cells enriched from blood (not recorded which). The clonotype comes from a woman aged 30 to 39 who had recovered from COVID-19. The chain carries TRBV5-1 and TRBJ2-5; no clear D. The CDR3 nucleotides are TGCGCCAGCAGCTTGGGTAGCTCCCAAGAGACCCAGTACTTC. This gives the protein CASSLGSSQETQYF.